This T cell receptor beta chain was sequenced in a study of T cells in localized non-small cell lung cancer. Study observations and caveats: Adjacent uninvolved lung had the highest clonality, suggesting focused antigen responses. Sequencing, confined to only one tumor region, leaves heterogeneity possible. Adjacent lung held a median roughly 60 of the top 100 tumor clones.

Comments on this clone: Its antigen is not known.

Sequencing used immunoSEQ multiplex PCR; TCRdb keeps in-frame clones, though not all of them. Of about 2,000 clones in the sample, around a quarter were seen once. The V gene lost 2 bases and the J gene lost 11 bases, with 12 bases spanning the gap. This CDR3 comprises 12 residues. CDR1 is MNHGY and CDR2 is SAAAGT in the germline V gene. The sequencing used lung tumor tissue, collected before any cancer treatment. The chain couples TRBV6-8 to TRBJ1-1; D is perhaps TRBD1 (6 bases). This TCR derives from a woman aged 35 to 70 with stage II squamous cell lung carcinoma. This chain's CDR3 is CASSYGGQDAFF. In DNA form, the CDR3 reads TGTGCCAGCAGTTACGGGGGGCAGGATGCTTTCTTT.